The 6 T cell receptor beta chains below were found in one sample sequenced in a study of Ad26.COV2.S vaccination and SARS-CoV-2 variants. Treatment in this sample: around 19 received Ad26.COV2.S at low or high dose, single or two shots; several received placebo; per-sample allocation not given. Collection of samples fell on day 63 after the first vaccine or placebo injection. Profiling relied on immunoSEQ multiplex PCR, and the TCRdb table lists in-frame clones only, not all of them. In the table there are 300,000 to 350,000 clones, roughly 91% of which are singletons. The sample here was peripheral blood, taken in a trial of Ad26.COV2.S vaccine versus placebo. The receptor set was obtained from a person between 18 and 59 years old who received the Ad26.COV2.S COVID-19 vaccine or a placebo.

The J gene is TRBJ2-3, the V gene TRBV9, with D unclear. This CDR3 contains 13 residues. CDR1 SGDLS and CDR2 YYNGEE come from the germline V gene. Trimming took off 2 bases at V and 4 bases at J, with 8 bases between the two ends. CDR3 nucleotides: TGTGCCAGCAGCGTCCGATTGTCAGATACGCAGTATTTT. This translates into CASSVRLSDTQYF. Using reference TRBV9 and TRBJ2-3 for the parts outside the CDR3, the full variable domain is DSGVTQTPKHLITATGQRVTLRCSPRSGDLSVYWYQQSLDQGLQFLIQYYNGEERAKGNILERFSAQQFPDLHSELNLSSLELGDSALYFCASSVRLSDTQYFGPGTRLTVL.

The chain joins TRBV28 to TRBJ1-5; possibly TRBD1 for D (5 bases). Germline V gene lookup returns CDR1 MDHEN and CDR2 SYDVKM. This CDR3 spans 14 amino acids. V lost 10 bases to trimming and J lost 4 bases, with 17 bases between them. The CDR3 DNA follows: TGTGCCACAAAGAGAGGGGAAACGAATCAGCCCCAGCATTTT. It yields the protein CATKRGETNQPQHF.

This clone appeared once. V and J are TRBV18 and TRBJ2-7; TRBD1 or TRBD2 may be the D gene (5 bases each). The CDR3 length is 15 residues. The V end lost 4 bases, the J end lost 2 bases, and 15 bases lay between the germline ends. Germline CDR1 KGHSH, CDR2 LQKENI. DNA for the CDR3: TGTGCCAGCTCACTCACCGGGACGGCAACCTACGAGCAGTACTTC. As protein: CASSLTGTATYEQYF.

This clone was recorded many times. V and J are TRBV12-5 and TRBJ1-2; D may be TRBD1 (6 bases). Germline V gene lookup returns CDR1 LGHNT and CDR2 FRNRAP. Trimming took off 1 base at V and 8 bases at J, with 11 bases between the two ends. The CDR3 runs to 13 residues. CDR3 DNA: TGTGCTAGTGGTTTGGGACAGGTCTGGGGCTACACCTTC. This translates into CASGLGQVWGYTF.

The chain couples TRBV6-5 to TRBJ1-1; D is unclear. Trimming removed 8 bases from V and 1 base from J, with 8 bases in between. Germline CDR1 is MNHEY and CDR2 is SVGAGI. The CDR3 is 12 amino acids. This CDR3 reads CASLQWNTEAFF. The CDR3 nucleotides are TGTGCCAGCCTACAGTGGAACACTGAAGCTTTCTTT.

In DNA form, the CDR3 reads TGTGCCAGCAGCTTAGAATGGGGCGGCCTAGCCGACTCTAGCACAGATACGCAGTATTTT. Translation: CASSLEWGGLADSSTDTQYF. This rearrangement joins TRBV11-3 to TRBJ2-3; the D gene could be TRBD1 or TRBD2 (5 bases each). The germline CDR1 and CDR2 sequences are SGHNT and YENEEA. Trimming left V 0 bases short and J 0 bases short, with 22 bases between. The CDR3 consists of 20 residues.